These 14 T cell receptor beta chains originate from one sample sequenced in a study of blood T cell repertoires in COVID-19. Some clones are missing from TCRdb's copy, which holds only in-frame ones; the method was immunoSEQ multiplex PCR. The repertoire holds 57,000 or so clones, with more than 60% as singletons. Material: peripheral blood. The receptors stem from a man aged 60-69 years with acute or convalescent COVID-19.

This clone has a single count. This rearrangement joins TRBV6-5 to TRBJ1-1; D is uncertain. Deletions cut 6 bases from V and 4 bases from J, with 15 bases between. CDR1 and CDR2 (germline): MNHEY, SVGAGI. This CDR3 has 14 amino acids. In DNA form, the CDR3 reads TGTGCCAGCAGCACCCAGGTGAAGATCACTGAAGCTTTCTTT. It is translated as CASSTQVKITEAFF.

The chain has TRBV6-5 and TRBJ2-3; tentative D call: TRBD2 (7 bases). In germline, CDR1 is MNHEY, CDR2 SVGAGI. V was shortened by 7 bases and J by 4 bases, with 18 bases between the two germline ends. The CDR3 is 15 amino acids. The CDR3 reads CASTGGPREADTQYF. The CDR3 coding sequence is TGTGCCAGCACCGGGGGGCCCCGGGAGGCAGATACGCAGTATTTT.

This clone was recorded a few times. V usage is TRBV3-1 (or the pseudogene TRBV3-2) and J usage is TRBJ2-1; D remains ambiguous. This CDR3 has 13 amino acids. Germline V gene sequence: CDR1 LGHDT, CDR2 YNNKEL (reference sequence). The V end lost 3 bases, the J end lost 4 bases, and 7 bases lay between the germline ends. CDR3: CASSHPGYNEQFF. The CDR3 DNA sequence: TGTGCCAGCAGCCATCCAGGATACAATGAGCAGTTCTTC.

The chain has TRBV24-1 and TRBJ2-6; the D gene is possibly TRBD1 (6 bases). The V end was cut by 3 bases, the J end by 0 bases, with 11 bases between. CDR1 is KGHDR and CDR2 is SFDVKD in the germline V gene. The CDR3 spans 17 residues. The CDR3 is CATSDPKTGSGANVLTF. The CDR3 bases are TGTGCCACCAGTGATCCAAAGACAGGCTCTGGGGCCAACGTCCTGACTTTC.

V is TRBV6-2 or TRBV6-3 and J is TRBJ2-7; 10 bases match TRBD2. The V and J ends lost 5 bases and 6 bases, in that order; junction bases with no gene match: 13. The CDR3 consists of 16 residues. Germline-derived CDR1 and CDR2 are MNHEY and SVGEGT. The CDR3 protein is CASSTHGLAGVSEQYF. Here the CDR3 DNA reads TGTGCCAGCAGTACCCATGGGCTAGCGGGAGTATCCGAGCAGTACTTC.

The rearrangement joins TRBV15 to TRBJ2-7; 8 bases fit TRBD1. V was pared by 3 bases and J by 6 bases, with 4 bases of the junction left unmatched. Per germline, CDR1 LNHNV and CDR2 YYDKDF (reference sequence). This CDR3 is 13 amino acids long. The CDR3 nucleotides are TGTGCCACCAGCAGGGACAGGGTAGGCGAGCAGTACTTC. It specifies CATSRDRVGEQYF.

This chain links TRBV4-1 with TRBJ2-4, with 7 positions matching TRBD1. Germline V gene lookup returns CDR1 MGHRA and CDR2 YSYEKL. The V gene end was trimmed by 1 base and the J gene end by 8 bases; junction bases not matched to a gene: 5. The CDR3 sequence is 14 residues long. In DNA, the CDR3 is TGCGCCAGCAGCCAAGGACAGGGAAGGGACATTCAGTACTTC. It yields the protein CASSQGQGRDIQYF.

The chain couples TRBV9 to TRBJ1-1, with D perhaps TRBD1 (5 bases). This CDR3 region has 19 residues. Germline lookup yields CDR1 SGDLS and CDR2 YYNGEE. V lost 0 bases to trimming and J lost 1 base, with 22 bases between them. The DNA for the CDR3 is TGTGCCAGCAGCGTAGGCACGGTGGGGGAGGGACCTGAGAACACTGAAGCTTTCTTT. Protein sequence: CASSVGTVGEGPENTEAFF. Filled out from reference TRBV9 and TRBJ1-1, the complete variable domain reads DSGVTQTPKHLITATGQRVTLRCSPRSGDLSVYWYQQSLDQGLQFLIQYYNGEERAKGNILERFSAQQFPDLHSELNLSSLELGDSALYFCASSVGTVGEGPENTEAFFGQGTRLTVV.

The rearrangement uses TRBV30 and TRBJ2-7; D not certain. Germline assignment: CDR1 GTSNPN and CDR2 SVGIG (reference sequence). V was trimmed by 1 base and J by 3 bases, leaving 4 bases between them. CDR3 length equals 11 residues. DNA of the CDR3: TGTGCCTGGAGTGGAGTCTACGAGCAGTACTTC. Encoded protein: CAWSGVYEQYF.

The rearrangement links TRBV5-4 to TRBJ2-7, with a weak D call TRBD2 (6 bases). Deletions cut 5 bases from V and 0 bases from J, with 12 bases between. The CDR3 is made up of 14 amino acids. CDR1 is SGHNT, CDR2 YYREEE, per germline (reference sequence). In nucleotides, the CDR3 is TGTGCCAGCAGTGGGGGGAAGAGCTCCTACGAGCAGTACTTC. Translated: CASSGGKSSYEQYF.

The chain combines TRBV5-5 with TRBJ2-7; 11 nucleotides align to TRBD2. V lost 0 bases, J lost 1 base, and 12 bases stayed unmatched. Per the germline V gene, CDR1 is SGHKS and CDR2 is YYEKEE (reference sequence). The CDR3 is 19 amino acids. Written as DNA, the CDR3 is TGTGCCAGCAGCTTGGCCGGGACTAGCGGCCTAAGAAGGTCCTACGAGCAGTACTTC. It yields the protein CASSLAGTSGLRRSYEQYF. The variable domain in full, with the rest retrieved from reference TRBV5-5 and TRBJ2-7, is DAGVTQSPTHLIKTRGQQVTLRCSPISGHKSVSWYQQVLGQGPQFIFQYYEKEERGRGNFPDRFSARQFPNYSSELNVNALLLGDSALYLCASSLAGTSGLRRSYEQYFGPGTRLTVT.

V and J are TRBV7-6 and TRBJ2-2; D may be TRBD2 (6 bases). The V end lost 6 bases, the J end lost 3 bases, and 11 bases lay between the germline ends. Germline CDR1 and CDR2: SGHVS and FNYEAQ. CDR3 length: 14 residues. CDR3 sequence: CASSRLAHTGELFF. The CDR3 region has the DNA TGTGCCAGCAGTCGCCTAGCGCACACCGGGGAGCTGTTTTTT.

The chain carries TRBV29-1 and TRBJ2-1; TRBD1 aligns across 8 bases. V lost 8 bases and J lost 7; bases outside the gene matches: 13. CDR1 and CDR2 from the germline V gene are SQVTM and ANQGSEA. The CDR3 has 14 amino acids. For the CDR3, the DNA is TGCAGCACTGATGGACAGGGCGCCCAAAATGAGCAGTTCTTC. Translation: CSTDGQGAQNEQFF.

The count of this clone is one. The rearrangement uses TRBV19 and TRBJ2-2; 8 nucleotides line up with TRBD2. Germline-derived CDR1 and CDR2 are LNHDA and SQIVND (reference sequence). This CDR3 region has 14 residues. V was pared by 4 bases and J by 6 bases, with 4 bases of the junction left unmatched. CDR3 nucleotide sequence: TGTGCCAGTAGTAGGCTAGCGGGTCCCGGGGAGCTGTTTTTT. Its protein product is CASSRLAGPGELFF.